The source of this T cell receptor beta chain is a study of Tregs in tolerant kidney transplant recipients. Study background: Recipients received nonmyeloablative bone marrow transplants from related graft donors, with transient mixed chimerism. Study-level points and caveats: Nucleotide sequences could not be compared across some patients' samples due to primer changes. Few patients were studied, so findings need validation in larger groups.

CD4+CD25+CD127- Tregs, CD4+CD25- non-Tregs, CD4 and CD8 cells were sorted. This table comes from immunoSEQ multiplex PCR, and its TCRdb copy is limited to in-frame clones, with some not included. The data show about 110,000 clones, with roughly 90% seen just once and roughly 0.35% held by the top ten. Germline loops: CDR1 SNHLY, CDR2 FYNNEI. This CDR3 comprises 13 residues. Trimming took 8 bases from V and 8 from J; bases not matched to a gene: 5. Remarks on this clone: Its target is not known.

The TCR was taken from a human donor who received a combined kidney and bone marrow transplant. Sample: CD4+ T cells from blood, taken before the transplant. The chain links TRBV2 to TRBJ2-1; 11 bases map to TRBD2. CDR3 in DNA: TGTGCCAGCGCCGAACTAGCGGGGGATGAGCAGTTCTTC. Translated, it gives CASAELAGDEQFF.